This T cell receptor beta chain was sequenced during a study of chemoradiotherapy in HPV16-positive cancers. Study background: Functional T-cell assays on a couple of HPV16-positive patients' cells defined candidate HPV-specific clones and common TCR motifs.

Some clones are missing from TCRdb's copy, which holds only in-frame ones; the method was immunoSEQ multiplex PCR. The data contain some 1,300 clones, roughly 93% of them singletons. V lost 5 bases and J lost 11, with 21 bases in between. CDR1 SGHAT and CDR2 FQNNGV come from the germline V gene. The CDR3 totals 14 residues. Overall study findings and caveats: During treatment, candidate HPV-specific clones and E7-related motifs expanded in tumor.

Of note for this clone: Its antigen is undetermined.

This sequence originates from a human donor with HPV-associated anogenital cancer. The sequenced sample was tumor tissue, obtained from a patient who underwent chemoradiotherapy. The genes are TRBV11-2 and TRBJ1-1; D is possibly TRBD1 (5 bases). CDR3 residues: CASSVSGNLGEAFF. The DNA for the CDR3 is TGTGCCAGCAGCGTCTCGGGAAATCTGGGGGAGGCTTTCTTT. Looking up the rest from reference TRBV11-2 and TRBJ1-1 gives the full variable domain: EAGVAQSPRYKIIEKRQSVAFWCNPISGHATLYWYQQILGQGPKLLIQFQNNGVVDDSQLPKDRFSAERLKGVDSTLKIQPAKLEDSAVYLCASSVSGNLGEAFFGQGTRLTVV.